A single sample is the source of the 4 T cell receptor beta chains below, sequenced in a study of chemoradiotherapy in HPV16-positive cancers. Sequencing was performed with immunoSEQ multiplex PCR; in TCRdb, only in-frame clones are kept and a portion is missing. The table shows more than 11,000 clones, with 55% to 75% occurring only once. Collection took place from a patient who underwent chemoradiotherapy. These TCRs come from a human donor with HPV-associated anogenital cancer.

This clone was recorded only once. CDR3 DNA sequence: TGTGCCAGTAGTATTAGGGCCGGGACTAGCGGAACAACCTACGAGCAGTACTTC. Protein sequence: CASSIRAGTSGTTYEQYF. The chain carries TRBV19 and TRBJ2-5; 11 positions agree with TRBD2. The closer fit of TRBJ2-7 to the DNA end suggests the J call may be wrong. This CDR3 is built from 18 residues. CDR1 is LNHDA and CDR2 is SQIVND in the germline V gene (reference sequence).

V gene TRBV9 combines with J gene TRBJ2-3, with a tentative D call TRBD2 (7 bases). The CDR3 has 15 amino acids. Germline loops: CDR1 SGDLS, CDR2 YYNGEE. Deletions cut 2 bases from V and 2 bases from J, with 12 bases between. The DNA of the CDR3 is TGTGCCAGCAGCGTTGGGGGGGGCCCCACAGATACGCAGTATTTT. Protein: CASSVGGGPTDTQYF.

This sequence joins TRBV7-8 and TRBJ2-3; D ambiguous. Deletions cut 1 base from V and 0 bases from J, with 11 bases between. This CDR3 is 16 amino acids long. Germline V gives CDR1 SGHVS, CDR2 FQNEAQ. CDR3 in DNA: TGTGCCAGCAGCTTAGTAGTCACCATTAGCACAGATACGCAGTATTTT. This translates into CASSLVVTISTDTQYF.

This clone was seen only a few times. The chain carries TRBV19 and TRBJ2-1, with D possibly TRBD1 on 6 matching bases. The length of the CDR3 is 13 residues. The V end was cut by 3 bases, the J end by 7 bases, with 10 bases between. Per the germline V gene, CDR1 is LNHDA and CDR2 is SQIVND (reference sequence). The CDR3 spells CASSMSRGNEQFF. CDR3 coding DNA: TGTGCCAGTAGTATGTCCAGGGGTAATGAGCAGTTCTTC.